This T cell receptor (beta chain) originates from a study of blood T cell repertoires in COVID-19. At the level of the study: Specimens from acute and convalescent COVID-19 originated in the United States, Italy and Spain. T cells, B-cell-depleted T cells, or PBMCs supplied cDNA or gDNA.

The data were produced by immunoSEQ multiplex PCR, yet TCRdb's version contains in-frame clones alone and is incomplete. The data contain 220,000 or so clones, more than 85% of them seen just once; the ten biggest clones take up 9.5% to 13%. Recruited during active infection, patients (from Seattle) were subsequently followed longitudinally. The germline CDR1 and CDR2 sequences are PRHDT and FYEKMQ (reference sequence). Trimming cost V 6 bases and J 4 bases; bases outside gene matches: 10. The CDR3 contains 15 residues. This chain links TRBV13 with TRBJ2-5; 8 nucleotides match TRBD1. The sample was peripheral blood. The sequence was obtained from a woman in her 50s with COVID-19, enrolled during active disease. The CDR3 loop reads CASSSGQGLGETQYF. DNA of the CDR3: TGTGCCAGCAGTTCAGGACAGGGCTTAGGAGAGACCCAGTACTTC.